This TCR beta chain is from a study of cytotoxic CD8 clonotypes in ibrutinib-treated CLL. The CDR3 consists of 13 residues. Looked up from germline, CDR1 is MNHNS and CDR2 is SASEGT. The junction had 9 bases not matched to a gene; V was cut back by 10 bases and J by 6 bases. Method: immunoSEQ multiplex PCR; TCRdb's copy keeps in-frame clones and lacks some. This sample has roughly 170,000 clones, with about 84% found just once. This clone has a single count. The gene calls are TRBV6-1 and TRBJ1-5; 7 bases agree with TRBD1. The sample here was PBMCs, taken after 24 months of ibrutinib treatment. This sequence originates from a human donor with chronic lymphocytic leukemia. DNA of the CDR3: TGTGCCACCGTTGAGGGGGCCGTTCAGCCCCAGCATTTT. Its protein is CATVEGAVQPQHF.